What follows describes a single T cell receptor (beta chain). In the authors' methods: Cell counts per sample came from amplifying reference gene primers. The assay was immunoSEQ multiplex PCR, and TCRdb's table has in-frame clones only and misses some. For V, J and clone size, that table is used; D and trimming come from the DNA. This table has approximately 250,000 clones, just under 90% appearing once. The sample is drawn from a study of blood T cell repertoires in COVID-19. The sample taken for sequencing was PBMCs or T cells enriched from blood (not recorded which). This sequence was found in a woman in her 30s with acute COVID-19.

In DNA, the CDR3 is TGTGCCGGGGTGGGACAGCTCTCTGGGGCCAACGTCCTGACTTTC. Protein sequence: CAGVGQLSGANVLTF. V is TRBV30 and J is TRBJ2-6; the match to TRBD1 covers 7 bases. The length of the CDR3 is 15 residues. J was trimmed by 0 bases and V by 8 bases; bases with no gene match: 7. CDR1 and CDR2 from the germline V gene are GTSNPN and SVGIG (reference sequence).